A few counts support the clone carrying this TCR beta chain. Its antigen is not identified. Sequencing was performed with immunoSEQ multiplex PCR; in TCRdb, only in-frame clones are kept and a portion is missing. Among about 310,000 clones listed, roughly 85% were seen once. The sample originates from a study of cytotoxic CD8 clonotypes in ibrutinib-treated CLL. Points from the study as a whole: Clonality went higher at ibrutinib response and then dropped back toward baseline at progression.

Sequenced material: PBMCs, taken before ibrutinib treatment. This clonotype originated in a human donor with chronic lymphocytic leukemia.

CDR3 protein: CASSLAQGNQPQHF. The CDR3 DNA follows: TGTGCCAGCAGCTTAGCACAGGGGAATCAGCCCCAGCATTTT. The J gene is TRBJ1-5, the V gene TRBV7-8; 7 bases are shared with TRBD1. The germline V gene encodes CDR1 SGHVS and CDR2 FQNEAQ. The junction had 0 bases not matched to a gene; V was cut back by 0 bases and J by 4 bases. The CDR3 contains 14 residues.